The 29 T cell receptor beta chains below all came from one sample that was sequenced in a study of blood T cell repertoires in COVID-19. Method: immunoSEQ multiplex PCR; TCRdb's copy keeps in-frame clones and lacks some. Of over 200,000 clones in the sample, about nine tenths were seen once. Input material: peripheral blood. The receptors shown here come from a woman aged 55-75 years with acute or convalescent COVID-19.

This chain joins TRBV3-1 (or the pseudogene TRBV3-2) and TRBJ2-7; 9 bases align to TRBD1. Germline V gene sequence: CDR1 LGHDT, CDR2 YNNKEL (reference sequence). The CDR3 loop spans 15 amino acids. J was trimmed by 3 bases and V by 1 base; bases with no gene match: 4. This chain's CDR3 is CASSQGTGGFYEQYF. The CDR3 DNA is TGTGCCAGCAGCCAAGGAACAGGGGGCTTCTACGAGCAGTACTTC.

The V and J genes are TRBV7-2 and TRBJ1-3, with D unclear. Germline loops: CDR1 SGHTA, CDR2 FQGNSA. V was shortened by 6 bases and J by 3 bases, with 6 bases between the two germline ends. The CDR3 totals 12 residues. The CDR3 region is CASRIGGNTIYF. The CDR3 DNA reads TGTGCCAGCAGGATCGGTGGAAACACCATATATTTT. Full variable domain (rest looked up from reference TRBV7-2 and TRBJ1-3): GAGVSQSPSNKVTEKGKDVELRCDPISGHTALYWYRQSLGQGLEFLIYFQGNSAPDKSGLPSDRFSAERTGGSVSTLTIQRTQQEDSAVYLCASRIGGNTIYFGEGSWLTVV.

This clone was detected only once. CDR3 sequence: CASSFQGARTGELFF. In nucleotides, the CDR3 is TGTGCCAGCAGCTTTCAGGGGGCGAGGACCGGGGAGCTGTTTTTT. The gene calls are TRBV5-4 and TRBJ2-2, with 8 nucleotides matching TRBD1. CDR1 SGHNT and CDR2 YYREEE come from the germline V gene (reference sequence). With V trimmed by 2 bases and J by 5 bases, 5 bases remained unmatched. The CDR3 has 15 residues.

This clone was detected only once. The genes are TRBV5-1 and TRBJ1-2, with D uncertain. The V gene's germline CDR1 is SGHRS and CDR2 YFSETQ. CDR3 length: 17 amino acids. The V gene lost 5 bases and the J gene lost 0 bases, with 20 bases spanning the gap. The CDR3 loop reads CASSSGWISYANYGYTF. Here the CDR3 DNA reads TGCGCCAGCAGTTCCGGGTGGATCAGTTACGCTAACTATGGCTACACCTTC.

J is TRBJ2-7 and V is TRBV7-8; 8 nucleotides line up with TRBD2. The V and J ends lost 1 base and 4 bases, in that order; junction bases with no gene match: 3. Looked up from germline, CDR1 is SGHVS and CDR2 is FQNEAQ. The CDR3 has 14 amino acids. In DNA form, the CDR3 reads TGTGCCAGCAGCTTAGTAGCGGGGAGGTACGAGCAGTACTTC. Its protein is CASSLVAGRYEQYF.

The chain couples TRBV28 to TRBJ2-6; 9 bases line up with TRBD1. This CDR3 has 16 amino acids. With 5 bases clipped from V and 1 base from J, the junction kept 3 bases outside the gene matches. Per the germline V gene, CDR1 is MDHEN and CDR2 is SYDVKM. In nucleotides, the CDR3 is TGTGCCAGCAGTCCCGGGACAGGGTCTGGGGCCAACGTCCTGACTTTC. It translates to CASSPGTGSGANVLTF.

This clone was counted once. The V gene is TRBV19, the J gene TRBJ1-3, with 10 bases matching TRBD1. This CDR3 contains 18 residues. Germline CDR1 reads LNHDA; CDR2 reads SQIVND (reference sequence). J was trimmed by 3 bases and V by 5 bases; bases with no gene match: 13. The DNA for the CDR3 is TGTGCCAGTAGTCCGCGTTACTCCGGGACAGGGGTTGGAAACACCATATATTTT. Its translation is CASSPRYSGTGVGNTIYF.

The CDR3 loop reads CASSPGLAGIKQFF. The CDR3 DNA sequence: TGCGCCAGCAGCCCGGGACTAGCGGGAATTAAGCAGTTCTTC. This chain connects TRBV5-1 to TRBJ2-1, with 13 nucleotides matching TRBD2. Germline V lookup: CDR1 SGHRS, CDR2 YFSETQ. V dropped 4 bases and J dropped 11; count of bases not matched to a gene: 6. This CDR3 comprises 14 residues.

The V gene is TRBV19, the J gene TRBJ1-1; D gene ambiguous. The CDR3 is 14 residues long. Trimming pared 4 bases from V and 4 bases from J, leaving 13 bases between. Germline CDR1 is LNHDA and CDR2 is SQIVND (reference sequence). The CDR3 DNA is TGTGCCAGTAGTACGGACTGGTACGGCACTGAAGCTTTCTTT. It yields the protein CASSTDWYGTEAFF.

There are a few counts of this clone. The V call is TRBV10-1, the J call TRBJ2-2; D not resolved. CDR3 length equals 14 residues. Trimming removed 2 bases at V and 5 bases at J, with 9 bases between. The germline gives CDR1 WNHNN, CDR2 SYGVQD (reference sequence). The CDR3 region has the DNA TGCGCCAGCAGTGAGCTGGCCGGGACCGGGGAGCTGTTTTTT. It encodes CASSELAGTGELFF.

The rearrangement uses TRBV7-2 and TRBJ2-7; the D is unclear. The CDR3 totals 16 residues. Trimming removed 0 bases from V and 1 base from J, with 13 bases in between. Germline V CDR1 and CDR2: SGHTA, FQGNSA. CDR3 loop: CASSLAAAATSYEQYF. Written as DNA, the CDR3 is TGTGCCAGCAGCTTAGCAGCTGCGGCAACATCCTACGAGCAGTACTTC.

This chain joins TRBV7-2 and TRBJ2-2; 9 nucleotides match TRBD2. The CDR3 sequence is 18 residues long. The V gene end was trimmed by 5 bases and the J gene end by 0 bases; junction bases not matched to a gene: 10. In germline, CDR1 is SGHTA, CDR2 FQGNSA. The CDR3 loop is CASSPSSGGITNTGELFF. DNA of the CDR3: TGTGCCAGCAGCCCTTCGAGCGGGGGGATCACGAACACCGGGGAGCTGTTTTTT.

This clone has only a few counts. CDR3 coding DNA: TGTGCCAGCAGCTCGTTACAGGGAGGGGCGAGCAATCAGCCCCAGCATTTT. It specifies CASSSLQGGASNQPQHF. This chain connects TRBV27 to TRBJ1-5; D is perhaps TRBD1 (6 bases). Trimming cost V 6 bases and J 1 base, with 19 bases left between them. CDR3 length equals 17 residues. Germline lookup yields CDR1 MNHEY and CDR2 SMNVEV (reference sequence).

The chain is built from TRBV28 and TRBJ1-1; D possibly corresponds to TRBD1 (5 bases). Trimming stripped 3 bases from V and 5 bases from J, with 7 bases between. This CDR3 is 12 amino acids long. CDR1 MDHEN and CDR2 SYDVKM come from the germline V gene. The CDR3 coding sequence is TGTGCCAGCAGTTTTGGGGGGACTGAAGCTTTCTTT. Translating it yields CASSFGGTEAFF.

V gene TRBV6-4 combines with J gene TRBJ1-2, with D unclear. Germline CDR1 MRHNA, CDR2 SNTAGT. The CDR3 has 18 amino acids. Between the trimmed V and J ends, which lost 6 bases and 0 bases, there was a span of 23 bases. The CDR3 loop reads CASSPSTVGLTANYGYTF. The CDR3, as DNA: TGTGCCAGCAGCCCTTCGACGGTTGGGTTAACAGCTAACTATGGCTACACCTTC.

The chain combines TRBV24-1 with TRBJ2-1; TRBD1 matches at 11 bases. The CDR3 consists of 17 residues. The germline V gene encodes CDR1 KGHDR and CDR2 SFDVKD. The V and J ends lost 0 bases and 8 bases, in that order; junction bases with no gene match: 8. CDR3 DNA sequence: TGTGCCACCAGTGATTTGCAAGGACAGGGGGCCAATGATGAGCAGTTCTTC. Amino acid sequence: CATSDLQGQGANDEQFF.

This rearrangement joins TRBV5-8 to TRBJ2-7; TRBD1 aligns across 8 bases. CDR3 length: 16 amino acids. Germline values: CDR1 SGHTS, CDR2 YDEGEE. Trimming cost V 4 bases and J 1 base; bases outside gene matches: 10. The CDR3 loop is CASSTYGGTGSYEQYF. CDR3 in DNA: TGTGCCAGCAGCACCTACGGCGGGACAGGATCCTACGAGCAGTACTTC.

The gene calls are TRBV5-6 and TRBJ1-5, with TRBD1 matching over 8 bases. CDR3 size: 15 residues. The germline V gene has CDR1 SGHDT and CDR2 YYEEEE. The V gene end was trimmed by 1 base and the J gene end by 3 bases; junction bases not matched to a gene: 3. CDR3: CASSLMDRDNQPQHF. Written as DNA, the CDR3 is TGTGCCAGCAGCTTGATGGACAGGGACAATCAGCCCCAGCATTTT.

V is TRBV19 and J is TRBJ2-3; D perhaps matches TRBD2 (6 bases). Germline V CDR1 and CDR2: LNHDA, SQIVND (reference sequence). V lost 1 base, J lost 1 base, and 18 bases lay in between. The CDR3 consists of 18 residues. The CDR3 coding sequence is TGTGCCAGTAGTATAGTCGGAGCGGGCCAAAGGGGCACAGATACGCAGTATTTT. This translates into CASSIVGAGQRGTDTQYF.

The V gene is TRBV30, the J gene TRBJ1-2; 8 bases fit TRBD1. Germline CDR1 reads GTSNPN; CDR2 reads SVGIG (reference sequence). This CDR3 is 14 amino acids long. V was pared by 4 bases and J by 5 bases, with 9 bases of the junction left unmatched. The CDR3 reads CAWIGQGRPYGYTF. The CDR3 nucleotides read TGTGCCTGGATCGGACAGGGCCGGCCTTATGGCTACACCTTC.

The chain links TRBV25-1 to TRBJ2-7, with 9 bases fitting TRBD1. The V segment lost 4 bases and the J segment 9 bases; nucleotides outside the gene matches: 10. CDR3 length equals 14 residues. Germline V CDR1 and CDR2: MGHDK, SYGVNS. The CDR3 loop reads CASSVPGQGLAQYF. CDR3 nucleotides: TGTGCCAGCAGTGTACCGGGACAGGGCCTAGCGCAGTACTTC.

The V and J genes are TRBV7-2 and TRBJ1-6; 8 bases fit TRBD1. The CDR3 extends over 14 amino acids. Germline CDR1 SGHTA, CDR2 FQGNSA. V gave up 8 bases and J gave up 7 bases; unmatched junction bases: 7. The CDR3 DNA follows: TGTGCCAGCCGCGAAGGGGACAGGAATTCACCCCTCCACTTT. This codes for CASREGDRNSPLHF.

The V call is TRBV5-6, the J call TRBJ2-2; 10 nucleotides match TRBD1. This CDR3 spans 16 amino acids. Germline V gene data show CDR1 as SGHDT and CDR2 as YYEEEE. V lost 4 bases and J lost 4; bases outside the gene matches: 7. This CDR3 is CASSAGTGVATGELFF. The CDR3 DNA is TGTGCCAGCAGCGCCGGGACAGGGGTCGCCACCGGGGAGCTGTTTTTT.

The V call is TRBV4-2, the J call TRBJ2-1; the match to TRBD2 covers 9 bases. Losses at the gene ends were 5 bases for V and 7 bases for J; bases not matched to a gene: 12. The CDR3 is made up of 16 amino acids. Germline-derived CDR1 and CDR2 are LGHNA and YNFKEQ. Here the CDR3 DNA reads TGTGCCAGCAGCACGGTTCAGGTAGCGGGGGTGAATGAGCAGTTCTTC. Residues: CASSTVQVAGVNEQFF.

CDR3 sequence (DNA): TGTGCTAGTGGTTTGGTACAGGACAGGTCACCGGGTGAGGATGGCTACACCTTC. Its translation is CASGLVQDRSPGEDGYTF. This sequence joins TRBV12-5 and TRBJ1-2, with 7 bases that match TRBD1. V trimming: 0 bases; J trimming: 6 bases; junction bases outside the gene matches: 16. The CDR3 covers 18 residues. Germline V gene lookup returns CDR1 LGHNT and CDR2 FRNRAP.

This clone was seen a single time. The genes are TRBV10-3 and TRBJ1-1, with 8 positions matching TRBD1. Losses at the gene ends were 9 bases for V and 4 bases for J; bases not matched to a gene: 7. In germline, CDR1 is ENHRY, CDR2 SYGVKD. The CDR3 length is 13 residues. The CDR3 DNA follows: TGTGCCATAAAGCAGGGGGCTGGCACTGAAGCTTTCTTT. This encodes CAIKQGAGTEAFF.

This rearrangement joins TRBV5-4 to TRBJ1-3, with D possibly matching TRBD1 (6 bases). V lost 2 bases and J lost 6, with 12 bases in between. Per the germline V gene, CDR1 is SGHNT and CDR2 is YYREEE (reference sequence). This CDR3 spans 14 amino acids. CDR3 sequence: CASSLGRGPNTIYF. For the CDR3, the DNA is TGTGCCAGCAGCTTAGGCAGGGGTCCAAACACCATATATTTT.

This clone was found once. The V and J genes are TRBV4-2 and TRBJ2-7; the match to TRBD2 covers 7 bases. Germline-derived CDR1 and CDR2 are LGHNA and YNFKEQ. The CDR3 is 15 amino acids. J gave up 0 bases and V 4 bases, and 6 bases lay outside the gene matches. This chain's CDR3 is CASSRDLAVSYEQYF. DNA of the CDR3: TGTGCCAGCAGCCGCGATCTAGCGGTCTCCTACGAGCAGTACTTC.

The CDR3 region has the DNA TGCAGCGTTGAAGGTGCGCGGGAGGGCTACAATGAGCAGTTCTTC. Translation: CSVEGAREGYNEQFF. V usage is TRBV29-1 and J usage is TRBJ2-1; 9 bases align to TRBD2. Germline lookup yields CDR1 SQVTM and CDR2 ANQGSEA. J was trimmed by 3 bases and V by 1 base; bases with no gene match: 4. There are 15 residues in the CDR3.